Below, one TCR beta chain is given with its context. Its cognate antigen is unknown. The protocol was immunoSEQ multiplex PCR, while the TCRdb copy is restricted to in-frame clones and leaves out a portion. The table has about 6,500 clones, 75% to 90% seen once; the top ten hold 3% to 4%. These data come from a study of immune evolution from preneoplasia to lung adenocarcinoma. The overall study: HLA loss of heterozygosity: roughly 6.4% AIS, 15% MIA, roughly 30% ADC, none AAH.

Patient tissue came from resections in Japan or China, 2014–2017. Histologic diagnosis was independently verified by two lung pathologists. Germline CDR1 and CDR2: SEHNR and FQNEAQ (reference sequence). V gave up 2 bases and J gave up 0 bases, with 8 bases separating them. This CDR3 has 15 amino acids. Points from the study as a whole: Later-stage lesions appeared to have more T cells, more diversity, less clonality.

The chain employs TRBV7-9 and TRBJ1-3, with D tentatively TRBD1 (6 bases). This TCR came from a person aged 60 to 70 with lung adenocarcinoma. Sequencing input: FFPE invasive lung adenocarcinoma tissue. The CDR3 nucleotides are TGTGCCAGCAGCTTAACAGGGAACTCTGGAAACACCATATATTTT. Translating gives CASSLTGNSGNTIYF.